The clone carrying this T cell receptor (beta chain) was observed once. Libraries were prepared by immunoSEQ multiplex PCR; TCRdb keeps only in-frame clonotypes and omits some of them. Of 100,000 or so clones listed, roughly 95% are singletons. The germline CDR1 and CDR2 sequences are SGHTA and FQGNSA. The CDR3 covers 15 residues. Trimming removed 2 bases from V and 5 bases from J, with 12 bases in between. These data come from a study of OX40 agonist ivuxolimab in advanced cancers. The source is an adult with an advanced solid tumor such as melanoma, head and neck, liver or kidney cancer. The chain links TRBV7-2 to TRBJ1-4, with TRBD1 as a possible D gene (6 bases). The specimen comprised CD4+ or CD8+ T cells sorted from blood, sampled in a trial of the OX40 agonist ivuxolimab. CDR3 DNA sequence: TGTGCCAGCAGCTTATTTGGGGGCCCGAATGAAAAACTGTTTTTT. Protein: CASSLFGGPNEKLFF.